Shown below are 24 T cell receptor beta chains from a single sample sequenced in a study of long-term antiretroviral therapy in people with HIV. The immunoSEQ assay was v3.0, run at survey level. The method was immunoSEQ multiplex PCR; TCRdb's version includes in-frame clones alone and lacks a portion of them. The sample includes around 22,000 clones, 85% to 90% of them seen just once. Sequenced material: unsorted PBMCs, taken 1.8 years before starting antiretroviral therapy. The receptors stem from a woman in her thirties with HIV.

The V call is TRBV10-3, the J call TRBJ2-1; 7 positions match TRBD2. This CDR3 has 15 amino acids. CDR1 is ENHRY and CDR2 is SYGVKD in the germline V gene. Trimming took 6 bases from V and 5 from J; bases not matched to a gene: 10. The CDR3 sequence is CAISVGTMINNEQFF. The CDR3 DNA reads as TGTGCCATCAGCGTCGGGACTATGATCAACAATGAGCAGTTCTTC.

This sequence joins TRBV6-1 and TRBJ1-1; D may be TRBD1 (6 bases). Trimming cost V 0 bases and J 1 base, with 9 bases left between them. CDR3 length equals 15 residues. Germline V CDR1 and CDR2: MNHNS, SASEGT. CDR3 in DNA: TGTGCCAGCAGTGAAGCGGGACAAAAGAACACTGAAGCTTTCTTT. Translation gives CASSEAGQKNTEAFF.

The rearrangement uses TRBV10-2 and TRBJ1-2; TRBD1 aligns across 7 bases. CDR1 is WSHSY and CDR2 is SAAADI in the germline V gene. The CDR3 consists of 13 residues. V was pared by 6 bases and J by 4 bases, with 5 bases of the junction left unmatched. The CDR3 sequence: CASRDRTLYGYTF. The DNA for the CDR3 is TGCGCCAGCAGGGACAGGACCCTCTATGGCTACACCTTC.

The V call is TRBV6-1, the J call TRBJ1-6; no definite D call. The length of the CDR3 is 13 residues. V was trimmed by 2 bases and J by 7 bases, leaving 6 bases between them. Germline V lookup: CDR1 MNHNS, CDR2 SASEGT. The CDR3: CASSERENSPLHF. The CDR3 DNA reads TGTGCCAGCAGTGAAAGGGAGAATTCACCCCTCCACTTT.

The rearrangement uses TRBV5-6 and TRBJ2-2; D is unresolved. V was clipped by 0 bases and J by 6 bases, with 3 bases between them. Germline V gives CDR1 SGHDT, CDR2 YYEEEE. The CDR3 is 12 residues long. DNA of the CDR3: TGTGCCAGCAGCTTGGGGGCCGGGGAGCTGTTTTTT. Its protein product is CASSLGAGELFF.

Regarding this clone: Within the sample, other DNA sequences also encode this same CDR3. The rearrangement joins TRBV4-2 to TRBJ2-1; tentative D call: TRBD1 (5 bases). Trimming pared 0 bases from V and 0 bases from J, leaving 6 bases between. Germline CDR1 is LGHNA and CDR2 is YNFKEQ. The CDR3 spans 15 residues. This CDR3 is CASSQDRVSYNEQFF. DNA of the CDR3: TGTGCCAGCAGCCAAGACAGGGTCTCCTACAATGAGCAGTTCTTC.

This chain's CDR3 is CASSPPLAAYNEQFF. In DNA, the CDR3 is TGCGCCAGCAGTCCCCCCCTAGCGGCCTACAATGAGCAGTTCTTC. This chain uses TRBV5-1 with TRBJ2-1; 7 bases align to TRBD2. This CDR3 contains 15 residues. The V gene's germline CDR1 is SGHRS and CDR2 YFSETQ. V was clipped by 5 bases and J by 2 bases; unmatched bases: 7.

J is TRBJ1-2 and V is TRBV5-5; tentatively, D is TRBD1 (5 bases). Germline CDR1 reads SGHKS; CDR2 reads YYEKEE (reference sequence). Trimming took off 2 bases at V and 8 bases at J, with 13 bases between the two ends. The CDR3 sequence is 13 residues long. CDR3 region: CASSLGTPWGYTF. The CDR3 DNA follows: TGTGCCAGCAGCTTAGGGACGCCTTGGGGCTACACCTTC.

This clone was observed a handful of times. The rearrangement joins TRBV29-1 to TRBJ1-3; D is ambiguous. CDR1 is SQVTM, CDR2 ANQGSEA, per germline. The CDR3 totals 12 residues. Between the trimmed V and J ends, which lost 7 bases and 0 bases, there was a span of 7 bases. CDR3 residues: CSGALSGNTIYF. DNA of the CDR3: TGCAGCGGTGCACTCTCTGGAAACACCATATATTTT.

The chain recombines TRBV11-2 with TRBJ1-3, with D perhaps matching TRBD1 (5 bases). With 4 bases removed from V and 2 bases from J, the gap between germline ends came to 21 bases. This CDR3 has 18 amino acids. CDR1 and CDR2 from the germline V gene are SGHAT and FQNNGV. The DNA of the CDR3 is TGTGCCAGCAGCTATAGTAGCCCGTTCCGGGGGACTGGAAACACCATATATTTT. Its protein product is CASSYSSPFRGTGNTIYF. Supplemented by reference TRBV11-2 and TRBJ1-3, the full variable domain reads EAGVAQSPRYKIIEKRQSVAFWCNPISGHATLYWYQQILGQGPKLLIQFQNNGVVDDSQLPKDRFSAERLKGVDSTLKIQPAKLEDSAVYLCASSYSSPFRGTGNTIYFGEGSWLTVV.

The sample holds a few counts of this clone. V usage is TRBV7-9 and J usage is TRBJ1-2; D uncertain. V was clipped by 1 base and J by 5 bases, with 14 bases between them. Per the germline V gene, CDR1 is SEHNR and CDR2 is FQNEAQ (reference sequence). The CDR3 runs to 15 residues. CDR3 DNA: TGTGCCAGCAGCTTAGTGGACGGGCCAGATTATGGCTACACCTTC. It yields the protein CASSLVDGPDYGYTF. The full variable domain, its missing parts supplied by reference TRBV7-9 and TRBJ1-2, is DTGVSQNPRHKITKRGQNVTFRCDPISEHNRLYWYRQTLGQGPEFLTYFQNEAQLEKSRLLSDRFSAERPKGSFSTLEIQRTEQGDSAMYLCASSLVDGPDYGYTFGSGTRLTVV.

The rearrangement uses TRBV18 and TRBJ1-1; D gene unclear. CDR3 length: 13 residues. V lost 6 bases and J lost 4, with 12 bases in between. Germline assignment: CDR1 KGHSH and CDR2 LQKENI. The CDR3 DNA reads as TGTGCCAGCTCGCAAACGCGGGGCACTGAAGCTTTCTTT. It specifies CASSQTRGTEAFF.

The genes are TRBV5-1 and TRBJ2-4; 11 bases agree with TRBD2. Germline trimming cut 0 bases from V and 7 bases from J; bases unmatched to any gene: 6. Germline CDR1 SGHRS, CDR2 YFSETQ. The CDR3 contains 16 residues. The CDR3 DNA sequence: TGCGCCAGCAGCTTGGTACCGACTAGCGGGGCTAACATTCAGTACTTC. Protein product: CASSLVPTSGANIQYF.

The rearrangement links TRBV11-2 to TRBJ1-5, with D perhaps matching TRBD1 (6 bases). CDR3 length: 15 residues. Trimming pared 1 base from V and 2 bases from J, leaving 9 bases between. The V gene's germline CDR1 is SGHAT and CDR2 FQNNGV. As DNA, the CDR3 is TGTGCCAGCAGCTTAGTAGCAGGGGGCAATCAGCCCCAGCATTTT. This gives the protein CASSLVAGGNQPQHF.

This clone came up a few times. The gene calls are TRBV5-1 and TRBJ2-1, with TRBD1 identical over 9 bases. The CDR3 is made up of 14 amino acids. CDR1 is SGHRS, CDR2 YFSETQ, per germline. J gave up 8 bases and V 5 bases, and 8 bases lay outside the gene matches. CDR3 in amino acids: CASRKGTGSYEQFF. CDR3 bases: TGCGCCAGCAGAAAGGGGACAGGGAGCTATGAGCAGTTCTTC.

A single count supports this clone. The rearrangement uses TRBV30 and TRBJ1-2, with 9 nucleotides matching TRBD1. This CDR3 is 17 amino acids long. Trimming removed 5 bases from V and 4 bases from J; junction bases left unmatched: 17. Germline assignment: CDR1 GTSNPN and CDR2 SVGIG (reference sequence). The CDR3 region is CAWSPPPGQGPFYGYTF. The CDR3 DNA sequence: TGTGCCTGGTCCCCGCCTCCGGGACAGGGACCCTTCTATGGCTACACCTTC.

V usage is TRBV5-1 and J usage is TRBJ2-2; D gene uncertain. V was trimmed by 0 bases and J by 0 bases, leaving 9 bases between them. This CDR3 contains 16 residues. The germline V gene has CDR1 SGHRS and CDR2 YFSETQ. The CDR3 nucleotides are TGCGCCAGCAGCTTGGGGTTTGACGCGAACACCGGGGAGCTGTTTTTT. Residues: CASSLGFDANTGELFF.

The rearrangement uses TRBV12-5 and TRBJ2-2; the match to TRBD1 covers 10 bases. CDR3 length: 16 amino acids. Germline V gene lookup returns CDR1 LGHNT and CDR2 FRNRAP. V was clipped by 3 bases and J by 2 bases; unmatched bases: 3. The CDR3 sequence is CASGLGTGANTGELFF. The CDR3 DNA reads TGTGCTAGTGGTTTAGGGACAGGGGCCAACACCGGGGAGCTGTTTTTT.

The J gene is TRBJ2-3, the V gene TRBV2; 9 nucleotides match TRBD2. Germline V gene sequence: CDR1 SNHLY, CDR2 FYNNEI. Trimming at V came to 7 bases and at J to 2 bases, leaving 4 bases not matched to a gene. This CDR3 has 14 residues. The CDR3 sequence is CASKLAGNTDTQYF. CDR3 in DNA: TGTGCCAGCAAGCTAGCGGGGAACACAGATACGCAGTATTTT. The whole variable domain, filled in from reference TRBV2 and TRBJ2-3, reads EPEVTQTPSHQVTQMGQEVILRCVPISNHLYFYWYRQILGQKVEFLVSFYNNEISEKSEIFDDQFSVERPDGSNFTLKIRSTKLEDSAMYFCASKLAGNTDTQYFGPGTRLTVL.

The chain couples TRBV7-2 to TRBJ2-5; possibly TRBD2 for D (6 bases). Germline CDR1 and CDR2: SGHTA and FQGNSA. Trimming shortened V by 2 bases and J by 4 bases, and 11 bases separated the two germline ends. The CDR3 extends over 14 amino acids. CDR3 coding DNA: TGTGCCAGCAGCTTACGGCGACTAGTAGAGACCCAGTACTTC. It translates to CASSLRRLVETQYF.

This sequence joins TRBV6-5 and TRBJ1-3, with 8 bases matching TRBD1. Germline-derived CDR1 and CDR2 are MNHEY and SVGAGI. The CDR3 spans 15 residues. V dropped 8 bases and J dropped 0; count of bases not matched to a gene: 6. CDR3 coding DNA: TGTGCCAGCGAGGACAGGGCTTTCTCTGGAAACACCATATATTTT. Its protein product is CASEDRAFSGNTIYF.

The rearrangement joins TRBV6-1 to TRBJ1-2; no definite D call. V was shortened by 3 bases and J by 4 bases, with 12 bases between the two germline ends. Per the germline V gene, CDR1 is MNHNS and CDR2 is SASEGT. The CDR3 is 14 amino acids. The CDR3 protein is CASSDSTLSYGYTF. The CDR3 DNA sequence: TGTGCCAGCAGTGACTCGACTCTTTCCTATGGCTACACCTTC.

This sequence joins TRBV18 and TRBJ1-3; 7 nucleotides line up with TRBD1. The junction had 7 bases not matched to a gene; V was cut back by 5 bases and J by 0 bases. The CDR3 runs 16 residues. Germline loops: CDR1 KGHSH, CDR2 LQKENI. The CDR3 sequence: CASSAGQPFSGNTIYF. DNA of the CDR3: TGTGCCAGCTCAGCGGGACAGCCATTCTCTGGAAACACCATATATTTT.

The genes are TRBV5-6 and TRBJ1-6; D is perhaps TRBD1 (5 bases). V lost 4 bases and J lost 9, with 23 bases in between. Germline V gene data show CDR1 as SGHDT and CDR2 as YYEEEE. There are 17 residues in the CDR3. The CDR3 reads CASSLPPGLGGGSPLHF. Here the CDR3 DNA reads TGTGCCAGCAGCCTCCCCCCGGGCCTTGGGGGTGGTTCACCCCTCCACTTT.